Below, 32 T cell receptor beta chains from the same sample are listed, as sequenced in a study of blood T cell repertoires in COVID-19. Some clones are missing from TCRdb's copy, which holds only in-frame ones; the method was immunoSEQ multiplex PCR. The sample has approximately 260,000 clones, approximately 81% seen once. Sample: PBMCs or T cells enriched from blood (not recorded which). The receptor source for this set is a woman in her forties or fifties who had been exposed to COVID-19.

V usage is TRBV19 and J usage is TRBJ2-2; D unresolved. With 4 bases removed from V and 7 bases from J, the gap between germline ends came to 7 bases. This CDR3 comprises 12 residues. Germline V lookup: CDR1 LNHDA, CDR2 SQIVND (reference sequence). The CDR3 is CASSTGGGELFF. In DNA, the CDR3 is TGTGCCAGTAGTACCGGTGGCGGGGAGCTGTTTTTT.

This chain links TRBV3-1 (or the pseudogene TRBV3-2) with TRBJ1-1; no reliable D call. V lost 2 bases, J lost 1 base, and 5 bases lay in between. The CDR3 spans 13 residues. Germline CDR1 LGHDT, CDR2 YNNKEL (reference sequence). CDR3 region: CASSQIGNTEAFF. In DNA form, the CDR3 reads TGTGCCAGCAGCCAAATCGGGAACACTGAAGCTTTCTTT.

This clone was counted a single time. The chain combines TRBV5-6 with TRBJ1-5; maybe TRBD1 (6 bases). V lost 0 bases, J lost 3 bases, and 10 bases lay in between. This CDR3 is built from 15 residues. The germline V gene has CDR1 SGHDT and CDR2 YYEEEE. The CDR3 reads CASSLDRAHNQPQHF. DNA for the CDR3: TGTGCCAGCAGCTTGGACAGGGCCCACAATCAGCCCCAGCATTTT. Filled out from reference TRBV5-6 and TRBJ1-5, the complete variable domain reads DAGVTQSPTHLIKTRGQQVTLRCSPKSGHDTVSWYQQALGQGPQFIFQYYEEEERQRGNFPDRFSGHQFPNYSSELNVNALLLGDSALYLCASSLDRAHNQPQHFGDGTRLSIL.

V gene TRBV18 combines with J gene TRBJ1-1; TRBD1 matches 9 bases. The junction had 3 bases not matched to a gene; V was cut back by 3 bases and J by 1 base. The CDR3 runs 15 residues. The germline CDR1 and CDR2 sequences are KGHSH and LQKENI. The CDR3 DNA reads as TGTGCCAGCTCACCCCGGACAGGGGCGAACACTGAAGCTTTCTTT. Amino acids: CASSPRTGANTEAFF. Based on the CDR3 plus reference TRBV18 and TRBJ1-1, the full variable domain is NAGVMQNPRHLVRRRGQEARLRCSPMKGHSHVYWYRQLPEEGLKFMVYLQKENIIDESGMPKERFSAEFPKEGPSILRIQQVVRGDSAAYFCASSPRTGANTEAFFGQGTRLTVV.

The rearrangement uses TRBV15 and TRBJ2-7, with D unresolved. The CDR3 loop spans 14 amino acids. Trimming left V 0 bases short and J 6 bases short, with 12 bases between. Germline V gene lookup returns CDR1 LNHNV and CDR2 YYDKDF (reference sequence). As DNA, the CDR3 is TGTGCCACCAGCAGAGATCGGTTCCGAGGCGAGCAGTACTTC. It is translated as CATSRDRFRGEQYF. The full variable domain, its missing parts supplied by reference TRBV15 and TRBJ2-7, is DAMVIQNPRYQVTQFGKPVTLSCSQTLNHNVMYWYQQKSSQAPKLLFHYYDKDFNNEADTPDNFQSRRPNTSFCFLDIRSPGLGDTAMYLCATSRDRFRGEQYFGPGTRLTVT.

Concerning this clone itself: This specimen includes other DNA sequences encoding the same CDR3. This chain joins TRBV6-5 and TRBJ1-2; weak D call: TRBD1 (6 bases). Germline assignment: CDR1 MNHEY and CDR2 SVGAGI. This CDR3 has 12 residues. Trimming shortened V by 6 bases and J by 5 bases, and 10 bases separated the two germline ends. The CDR3 loop is CASRQGTYGYTF. CDR3 in DNA: TGTGCCAGCAGACAGGGTACTTATGGCTACACCTTC.

The J gene is TRBJ1-6, the V gene TRBV25-1; TRBD1 agrees at 8 bases. The V gene's germline CDR1 is MGHDK and CDR2 SYGVNS. V dropped 1 base and J dropped 7; count of bases not matched to a gene: 9. This CDR3 is 17 amino acids long. CDR3 protein: CASSEFQGAGVNSPLHF. DNA for the CDR3: TGTGCCAGCAGTGAATTTCAGGGGGCAGGGGTCAATTCACCCCTCCACTTT. Using reference TRBV25-1 and TRBJ1-6 for the parts outside the CDR3, the full variable domain is EADIYQTPRYLVIGTGKKITLECSQTMGHDKMYWYQQDPGMELHLIHYSYGVNSTEKGDLSSESTVSRIRTEHFPLTLESARPSHTSQYLCASSEFQGAGVNSPLHFGNGTRLTVT.

V gene TRBV19 combines with J gene TRBJ1-1; possibly TRBD1 for D (6 bases). V gave up 6 bases and J gave up 10 bases, with 18 bases separating them. Germline V gene lookup returns CDR1 LNHDA and CDR2 SQIVND (reference sequence). The CDR3 runs 13 residues. CDR3 coding DNA: TGTGCCAGTAGGAGAACTCAGGGGTTTCGAGCTTTCTTT. Protein product: CASRRTQGFRAFF.

This chain links TRBV18 with TRBJ2-5; a weak D match, TRBD2 (5 bases). The CDR3 runs to 12 residues. Germline values: CDR1 KGHSH, CDR2 LQKENI. V lost 6 bases and J 7 bases, leaving 12 bases between the germline ends. The CDR3 bases are TGTGCCAGCTCCCCGGGATCGCGGACCCAGTACTTC. Protein product: CASSPGSRTQYF.

This rearrangement joins TRBV5-5 to TRBJ1-2; TRBD1 aligns across 11 bases. This CDR3 has 15 residues. The V segment lost 1 base and the J segment 3 bases; nucleotides outside the gene matches: 2. Germline V gives CDR1 SGHKS, CDR2 YYEKEE (reference sequence). The CDR3 nucleotides are TGTGCCAGCAGCTTGACGGGACAGGGGGACTATGGCTACACCTTC. This gives the protein CASSLTGQGDYGYTF.

This clone was seen just once. This CDR3 reads CASSLQGFTEAFF. CDR3 nucleotide sequence: TGTGCCAGTAGTCTGCAGGGGTTCACTGAAGCTTTCTTT. The genes are TRBV19 and TRBJ1-1; D is perhaps TRBD1 (6 bases). Germline V gene sequence: CDR1 LNHDA, CDR2 SQIVND (reference sequence). V lost 5 bases and J lost 4, with 11 bases in between. The CDR3 is made up of 13 amino acids.

This clone has a single count. The chain is built from TRBV6-1 and TRBJ1-2, with 7 bases fitting TRBD1. In germline, CDR1 is MNHNS, CDR2 SASEGT. V lost 1 base, J lost 4 bases, and 6 bases stayed unmatched. This CDR3 contains 15 residues. The CDR3: CASSEGPGGLYGYTF. The CDR3, as DNA: TGTGCCAGCAGTGAAGGGCCAGGGGGTCTCTATGGCTACACCTTC.

V usage is TRBV5-4 and J usage is TRBJ2-2, with 7 bases that match TRBD1. CDR1 is SGHNT, CDR2 YYREEE, per germline (reference sequence). The CDR3 length is 15 residues. The V and J ends lost 4 bases and 5 bases, in that order; junction bases with no gene match: 8. The chain's CDR3 is CASSNRGQGTGELFF. The CDR3, as DNA: TGTGCCAGCAGCAATAGGGGGCAAGGGACCGGGGAGCTGTTTTTT.

The CDR3 sequence: CATSTPQQGAVGQPQHF. The CDR3 bases are TGTGCCACCAGCACACCTCAACAGGGGGCCGTAGGTCAGCCCCAGCATTTT. The J gene is TRBJ1-5, the V gene TRBV15, with TRBD1 matching 9 bases. The trim removed 4 bases at V and 6 bases at J, leaving 13 bases unmatched. The germline CDR1 and CDR2 sequences are LNHNV and YYDKDF (reference sequence). The CDR3 runs 17 residues. The variable domain in full, with the rest retrieved from reference TRBV15 and TRBJ1-5, is DAMVIQNPRYQVTQFGKPVTLSCSQTLNHNVMYWYQQKSSQAPKLLFHYYDKDFNNEADTPDNFQSRRPNTSFCFLDIRSPGLGDTAMYLCATSTPQQGAVGQPQHFGDGTRLSIL.

The V gene is TRBV4-1, the J gene TRBJ1-1; tentatively, D is TRBD1 (5 bases). V was trimmed by 0 bases and J by 5 bases, leaving 10 bases between them. Germline lookup yields CDR1 MGHRA and CDR2 YSYEKL. This CDR3 comprises 14 residues. In DNA, the CDR3 is TGCGCCAGCAGCCAAGAGGCGGGACTGACTGAAGCTTTCTTT. Residues: CASSQEAGLTEAFF.

J is TRBJ1-2 and V is TRBV3-1 (or the pseudogene TRBV3-2); D is unclear. Between the trimmed V and J ends, which lost 0 bases and 4 bases, there was a span of 15 bases. The CDR3 length is 16 residues. CDR1 is LGHDT, CDR2 YNNKEL, per germline (reference sequence). CDR3 sequence (DNA): TGTGCCAGCAGCCAAGATGGGAGTGGTTGGGGCTATGGCTACACCTTC. Translation gives CASSQDGSGWGYGYTF.

The V gene is TRBV19, the J gene TRBJ1-2; a possible D gene is TRBD1 (5 bases). The germline CDR1 and CDR2 sequences are LNHDA and SQIVND (reference sequence). The CDR3 is made up of 15 amino acids. V lost 1 base and J 0 bases, leaving 9 bases between the germline ends. For the CDR3, the DNA is TGTGCCAGTAGTATAGGACAGCTAGCTAACTATGGCTACACCTTC. Amino acids: CASSIGQLANYGYTF. The complete variable domain, with remaining parts taken from reference TRBV19 and TRBJ1-2, reads DGGITQSPKYLFRKEGQNVTLSCEQNLNHDAMYWYRQDPGQGLRLIYYSQIVNDFQKGDIAEGYSVSREKKESFPLTVTSAQKNPTAFYLCASSIGQLANYGYTFGSGTRLTVV.

The CDR3 nucleotides are TGTGCCAGCAGTTTAATAGTTGCGGGCAGGGGGCTTTACGAGCAGTACTTC. Amino acids: CASSLIVAGRGLYEQYF. The chain combines TRBV28 with TRBJ2-7; TRBD1 matches at 8 bases. The junction had 13 bases not matched to a gene; V was cut back by 2 bases and J by 4 bases. The length of the CDR3 is 17 residues. The V gene's germline CDR1 is MDHEN and CDR2 SYDVKM.

A few counts support this clone. The V and J genes are TRBV30 and TRBJ2-5; D unresolved. The CDR3 totals 14 residues. V was cut by 1 base and J by 4 bases, with 13 bases left in between. Germline V gene data show CDR1 as GTSNPN and CDR2 as SVGIG (reference sequence). Here the CDR3 DNA reads TGTGCCTGGAGTGGGAACAGCCTGACAGAGACCCAGTACTTC. Amino acid sequence: CAWSGNSLTETQYF.

The chain uses TRBV2 and TRBJ1-6; 9 bases agree with TRBD1. The CDR3 loop spans 14 amino acids. Losses at the gene ends were 5 bases for V and 7 bases for J; bases not matched to a gene: 3. Germline loops: CDR1 SNHLY, CDR2 FYNNEI. Written as DNA, the CDR3 is TGTGCCAGCAGTCGCGGACAGGGGAATTCACCCCTCCACTTT. Encoded protein: CASSRGQGNSPLHF.

The chain employs TRBV7-6 and TRBJ1-3, with 11 bases lining up with TRBD1. The length of the CDR3 is 17 residues. With 5 bases clipped from V and 4 bases from J, the junction kept 10 bases outside the gene matches. Germline V gene sequence: CDR1 SGHVS, CDR2 FNYEAQ. The CDR3, as DNA: TGTGCCAGCAGCACGGGGGACAGGGGGATCCTAGGAAACACCATATATTTT. Amino acid sequence: CASSTGDRGILGNTIYF.

This clone is a singleton in its sample. V gene TRBV28 combines with J gene TRBJ1-4, with TRBD1 matching 7 bases. CDR3 size: 16 residues. J lost 7 bases, V lost 6 bases, and 14 bases had no gene match. The V gene's germline CDR1 is MDHEN and CDR2 SYDVKM. The CDR3 loop reads CASSQPRTGWGEKLFF. The CDR3, as DNA: TGTGCCAGCAGCCAACCACGGACAGGCTGGGGTGAAAAACTGTTTTTT.

The chain combines TRBV3-1 (or the pseudogene TRBV3-2) with TRBJ2-5; 14 bases are shared with TRBD2. Germline values: CDR1 LGHDT, CDR2 YNNKEL (reference sequence). The CDR3 is made up of 17 amino acids. V dropped 4 bases and J dropped 5; count of bases not matched to a gene: 9. CDR3 sequence reads: CASSLPTSGGASETQYF. CDR3 bases: TGTGCCAGCAGCCTTCCGACTAGCGGGGGGGCCTCGGAGACCCAGTACTTC.

V usage is TRBV11-2 and J usage is TRBJ1-1, with D possibly being TRBD1 (5 bases). Looked up from germline, CDR1 is SGHAT and CDR2 is FQNNGV. V was shortened by 5 bases and J by 4 bases, with 14 bases between the two germline ends. CDR3 length: 14 amino acids. The CDR3 DNA reads TGTGCCAGCAGCATGCGGGGCCGACGCACTGAAGCTTTCTTT. Protein: CASSMRGRRTEAFF.

The rearrangement joins TRBV30 to TRBJ1-5; no definite D call. Per germline, CDR1 GTSNPN and CDR2 SVGIG (reference sequence). Trimming took 7 bases from V and 8 from J, leaving 9 bases between them. The CDR3 runs to 10 residues. CDR3: CASKEKPQHF. The CDR3 DNA is TGTGCCTCAAAGGAGAAGCCCCAGCATTTT. Using reference TRBV30 and TRBJ1-5 for the parts outside the CDR3, the full variable domain is SQTIHQWPATLVQPVGSPLSLECTVEGTSNPNLYWYRQAAGRGLQLLFYSVGIGQISSEVPQNLSASRPQDRQFILSSKKLLLSDSGFYLCASKEKPQHFGDGTRLSIL.

This clone was seen repeatedly, ten times or more. The rearrangement uses TRBV7-3 and TRBJ1-1, with D unclear. The CDR3 loop spans 13 amino acids. V lost 0 bases to trimming and J lost 5 bases, with 7 bases between them. Germline-derived CDR1 and CDR2 are SGHTA and FQGTGA. Here the CDR3 DNA reads TGTGCCAGCAGCTTAACCCTCGGGACTGAAGCTTTCTTT. This translates into CASSLTLGTEAFF.

This chain uses TRBV20-1 with TRBJ1-1, with D perhaps matching TRBD1 (5 bases). CDR1 is DFQATT, CDR2 SNEGSKA, per germline (reference sequence). V lost 2 bases to trimming and J lost 7 bases, with 8 bases between them. The CDR3 is 11 residues long. The CDR3 region is CSARRQLEAFF. The CDR3, as DNA: TGCAGTGCTAGACGACAGCTTGAAGCTTTCTTT.

The CDR3 DNA reads as TGTGCCAGTAGCCCGTCTGGGGCCCCGGCCGGGGGTCAGCCCCAGCATTTT. Translating gives CASSPSGAPAGGQPQHF. The chain has TRBV19 and TRBJ1-5; possible D gene TRBD1, 5 bases. Germline values: CDR1 LNHDA, CDR2 SQIVND (reference sequence). Trimming took 6 bases from V and 6 from J, leaving 24 bases between them. This CDR3 contains 17 residues.

This clone was picked up many times. The chain couples TRBV4-2 to TRBJ2-3; 11 bases match TRBD2. Losses at the gene ends were 3 bases for V and 1 base for J; bases not matched to a gene: 6. Germline CDR1 and CDR2: LGHNA and YNFKEQ. The CDR3 is 17 amino acids. This CDR3 is CASSQSTSGVGTDTQYF. The CDR3 nucleotides are TGTGCCAGCAGCCAGTCGACTAGCGGGGTTGGCACAGATACGCAGTATTTT.

In its sample, this clone was seen a few times. The rearrangement uses TRBV3-1 (or the pseudogene TRBV3-2) and TRBJ2-5, with a weak D call TRBD2 (6 bases). The CDR3 runs to 15 residues. Looked up from germline, CDR1 is LGHDT and CDR2 is YNNKEL (reference sequence). With 1 base removed from V and 1 base from J, the gap between germline ends came to 10 bases. Here the CDR3 DNA reads TGTGCCAGCAGCCAAGCGGGTAGCGGCCAAGAGACCCAGTACTTC. Amino acid sequence: CASSQAGSGQETQYF.

The V gene is TRBV4-3, the J gene TRBJ1-5, with D perhaps matching TRBD1 (5 bases). Germline CDR1 reads LGHNA; CDR2 reads YSLEER. Between the trimmed V and J ends, which lost 8 bases and 2 bases, there was a span of 16 bases. The CDR3 contains 15 residues. DNA for the CDR3: TGCGCCAGCTCCTCCAGGGTCGGCGGCAATCAGCCCCAGCATTTT. Residues: CASSSRVGGNQPQHF.

This clone was observed a few times. The same CDR3 arises from other DNA sequences in this sample as well. The CDR3 nucleotides read TGTGCCAGCAGCCCTCCCGGGACACTGAACACTGAAGCTTTCTTT. Its translation is CASSPPGTLNTEAFF. The gene calls are TRBV5-6 and TRBJ1-1; D may be TRBD1 (6 bases). The germline V gene has CDR1 SGHDT and CDR2 YYEEEE. The CDR3 sequence is 15 residues long. Trimming left V 4 bases short and J 0 bases short, with 13 bases between.